A selection of T cell receptor beta chains follows, all from one sample in a study of beta chain features in type 1 diabetes. Profiling relied on immunoSEQ multiplex PCR, and the TCRdb table lists in-frame clones only, not all of them. The data show some 350,000 clones, 8% to 10% seen once. Sequencing was done on a sample of central memory CD4+ T cells from blood. The receptors come from a young man with type 1 diabetes. CDR3s include the opening cysteine and the closing phenylalanine or tryptophan. Clone sizes are given selectively: once, few, many, or a class where the clone is expanded.

abundance | j_gene | v_gene | CDR3aa
few | TRBJ2-3 | TRBV5-1 | CASSASGRATDTQYF
many | TRBJ2-5 | TRBV29-1 | CSVVFSSAGETQYF
few | TRBJ2-5 | TRBV5-6 | CASSYEETQYF
- | TRBJ1-4 | TRBV6-5 | CASSYSIEGTNEKLFF
few | TRBJ2-1 | TRBV7-2 | CASRGTGLAANEQFF
- | TRBJ2-5 | TRBV6-6 | CASRVQGQETQYF
- | TRBJ2-1 | TRBV7-8 | CASSLGGQNNEQFF
few | TRBJ2-3 | TRBV5-4 | CASSQDTSGRQWGRDTQYF
few | TRBJ1-1 | TRBV7-6 | CASSLVTGNTEAFF
many | TRBJ2-4 | TRBV27 | CASTSQGGDIQYF
few | TRBJ2-3 | TRBV5-1 | CASSSTSGLSTDTQYF
- | TRBJ1-2 | TRBV6-5 | CASSQGLNYGYTF
- | TRBJ2-3 | TRBV4-1 | CASSQDWDSPDTQYF
- | TRBJ1-1 | TRBV7-9 | CASSFGQVNTEAFF
many | TRBJ1-1 | TRBV9 | CASSVRTGNTEAFF
- | TRBJ1-5 | TRBV28 | CASSPAGGWNQPQHF
- | TRBJ2-2 | TRBV7-9 | CASSLGLAVNTGELFF
- | TRBJ1-5 | TRBV19 | CASTPRGTGGYSNQPQHF
- | TRBJ2-5 | TRBV5-1 | CATSRGGQETQYF
- | TRBJ2-7 | TRBV5-1 | CASSSAPSGGARSEQYF
- | TRBJ2-1 | TRBV5-1 | CASTGTGGNEQFF
- | TRBJ1-5 | TRBV6-6 | CASSYSGQGAQPQHF
- | TRBJ2-5 | TRBV11-2 | CASSLAGSETQYF
few | TRBJ2-1 | TRBV2 | CASIAGIYNEQFF
- | TRBJ2-5 | TRBV4-2 | CASSQDLSQGETQYF
few | TRBJ1-3 | TRBV7-9 | CASSLSSSLDGNTIYF
many | TRBJ1-4 | TRBV28 | CASSSGAIQEKLFF